The next 18 T cell receptor beta chains were all read from a single sample in a study. MiXCR, applied by TCRdb to the 5' RACE reads, yields one record per CDR3 protein. The sample has approximately 12,000 distinct CDR3 sequences, 51% seen once. Tregs were sorted as CD4+CD25+CD127-/low cells. Material for sequencing was tumor-infiltrating Tregs sorted from the breast tumor. These receptors came from a female donor with breast cancer.

This clonotype was picked up a small number of times. The chain carries TRBV7-2 and TRBJ2-1, with 8 bases fitting TRBD1. Unmatched junction bases numbered 1, after V lost 1 base and J lost 8 bases. This CDR3 is 13 amino acids long. CDR1 is SGHTA and CDR2 is FQGNSA in the germline V gene. CDR3 sequence reads: CASSLGTGYEQFF. CDR3 nucleotides: TGTGCCAGCAGCTTAGGGACAGGGTATGAGCAGTTCTTC.

This chain uses TRBV29-1 with TRBJ1-1; no firm D call. Germline values: CDR1 SQVTM, CDR2 ANQGSEA. Between the trimmed V and J ends, which lost 4 bases and 0 bases, there was a span of 6 bases. CDR3 length: 12 residues. CDR3 sequence reads: CSVVPMNTEAFF. For the CDR3, the DNA is TGCAGCGTTGTTCCCATGAACACTGAAGCTTTCTTT.

This clonotype was found a few times. This chain joins TRBV6-2 or TRBV6-3 and TRBJ2-4; TRBD1 matches at 7 bases. V shed 6 bases, J shed 9 bases, and the junction held 5 bases outside the gene matches. CDR3 length equals 12 residues. Germline values: CDR1 MNHEY, CDR2 SVGEGT. The CDR3, as DNA: TGTGCCAGCAGAACAGGGGATGGCATTCAGTACTTC. This encodes CASRTGDGIQYF.

This clonotype was counted a few times. The rearrangement joins TRBV19 to TRBJ2-1; D is undetermined. CDR3 length: 14 residues. From germline, CDR1 is LNHDA and CDR2 SQIVND (reference sequence). Trimming shortened V by 5 bases and J by 3 bases, and 11 bases separated the two germline ends. The CDR3 loop reads CASSSSTHYNEQFF. Here the CDR3 DNA reads TGTGCCAGTAGTTCTTCGACTCACTACAATGAGCAGTTCTTC.

This clonotype occurred a few times. The chain links TRBV29-1 to TRBJ2-7; 8 bases line up with TRBD1. The CDR3 totals 14 residues. The germline V gene encodes CDR1 SQVTM and CDR2 ANQGSEA. The V segment lost 6 bases and the J segment 5 bases; nucleotides outside the gene matches: 12. The CDR3 DNA follows: TGCAGCGTCACAATAGGGACAGGCGTCGACGAGCAGTACTTC. This encodes CSVTIGTGVDEQYF.

V gene TRBV10-3 combines with J gene TRBJ2-5, with 11 bases lining up with TRBD2. The junction had 5 bases not matched to a gene; V was cut back by 0 bases and J by 2 bases. The CDR3 has 17 amino acids. The germline V gene has CDR1 ENHRY and CDR2 SYGVKD. CDR3 in amino acids: CAISESIAGGGQETQYF. As DNA, the CDR3 is TGTGCCATCAGTGAGTCGATAGCGGGAGGGGGTCAAGAGACCCAGTACTTC.

This clonotype was counted once. The chain links TRBV6-2 or TRBV6-3 to TRBJ1-1, with D possibly TRBD1 on 5 matching bases. Germline assignment: CDR1 MNHEY and CDR2 SVGEGT. Trimming took 7 bases from V and 0 from J, leaving 12 bases between them. The CDR3 has 14 amino acids. The CDR3 loop is CASKLTAMNTEAFF. CDR3 sequence (DNA): TGTGCCAGCAAACTGACAGCAATGAACACTGAAGCTTTCTTT.

This clonotype has more than one count but fewer than ten. The V call is TRBV15, the J call TRBJ1-3; D is uncertain. This CDR3 spans 14 amino acids. Germline V gene data show CDR1 as LNHNV and CDR2 as YYDKDF (reference sequence). Trimming shortened V by 0 bases and J by 3 bases, and 6 bases separated the two germline ends. The CDR3 region has the DNA TGTGCCACCAGCAGAGAGGGCCTTGGAAACACCATATATTTT. Protein sequence: CATSREGLGNTIYF.

For the CDR3, the DNA is TGTGCCAGCAGTAATAACAGGGGAACCTACGAGCAGTACTTC. This gives the protein CASSNNRGTYEQYF. The V gene is TRBV12-3 or TRBV12-4, the J gene TRBJ2-7; 7 nucleotides match TRBD1. The J segment lost 2 bases and the V segment lost 5 bases, leaving 6 bases of the junction unmatched. The CDR3 covers 14 residues.

The rearrangement uses TRBV18 and TRBJ2-1; the match to TRBD2 covers 14 bases. This CDR3 has 21 amino acids. V shed 1 base and J 7 bases; nucleotides not matched to a gene: 18. Germline assignment: CDR1 KGHSH and CDR2 LQKENI. The CDR3, as DNA: TGTGCCAGCTCACCACTTATTCCGACGCGACTAGCGGGAGGGCCAGGGAATGAGCAGTTCTTC. Its protein product is CASSPLIPTRLAGGPGNEQFF.

The chain joins TRBV20-1 to TRBJ1-2; D gene unclear. Germline CDR1 DFQATT, CDR2 SNEGSKA (reference sequence). The CDR3 loop spans 13 amino acids. V was cut by 6 bases and J by 3 bases, with 14 bases left in between. Here the CDR3 reads CSAKETDHYGYTF. CDR3 sequence (DNA): TGCAGTGCCAAAGAGACCGACCACTATGGCTACACCTTC.

This chain joins TRBV29-1 and TRBJ2-2, with 10 nucleotides matching TRBD1. CDR1 and CDR2 from the germline V gene are SQVTM and ANQGSEA. This CDR3 comprises 13 residues. After removal of 6 bases from V and 7 bases from J, the junction contained 5 bases not matched to a gene. The CDR3 protein is CSVWDRGGGELFF. The CDR3 DNA follows: TGCAGCGTATGGGACAGGGGTGGCGGGGAGCTGTTTTTT.

This chain joins TRBV5-1 and TRBJ2-2; D may be TRBD1 (6 bases). CDR3 size: 17 residues. Germline V CDR1 and CDR2: SGHRS, YFSETQ. The V end lost 4 bases, the J end lost 6 bases, and 22 bases lay between the germline ends. DNA for the CDR3: TGCGCCAGCAGCCCGACCGGAGGACAGTTTTGGGCCGGGGAGCTGTTTTTT. Residues: CASSPTGGQFWAGELFF.

The chain links TRBV6-2 or TRBV6-3 to TRBJ2-1; 8 positions match TRBD1. Trimming at V came to 6 bases and at J to 5 bases, leaving 9 bases not matched to a gene. This CDR3 is 15 amino acids long. From germline, CDR1 is MNHEY and CDR2 SVGEGT. CDR3 protein: CASSPWTGKNNEQFF. In DNA form, the CDR3 reads TGTGCCAGCAGCCCTTGGACAGGGAAAAACAATGAGCAGTTCTTC.

V gene TRBV30 combines with J gene TRBJ2-1; the D is unclear. Trimming took 5 bases from V and 4 from J, leaving 15 bases between them. The CDR3 runs 14 residues. Germline CDR1 reads GTSNPN; CDR2 reads SVGIG (reference sequence). In nucleotides, the CDR3 is TGTGCCTGGGATAGTGACCTCCCTTACAATGAGCAGTTCTTC. Its protein is CAWDSDLPYNEQFF.

J is TRBJ2-7 and V is TRBV6-5, with TRBD1 matching 9 bases. The CDR3 has 14 residues. Germline V gene lookup returns CDR1 MNHEY and CDR2 SVGAGI. V trimming: 2 bases; J trimming: 2 bases; junction bases outside the gene matches: 1. This CDR3 is CASSYDRGAYEQYV. In DNA form, the CDR3 reads TGTGCCAGCAGTTACGACAGGGGGGCCTACGAGCAGTACGTC.

The V call is TRBV7-9, the J call TRBJ2-1; D is unresolved. This CDR3 spans 15 amino acids. Deletions cut 6 bases from V and 3 bases from J, with 15 bases between. CDR1 is SEHNR, CDR2 FQNEAQ, per germline (reference sequence). The CDR3 loop is CASSLSVGNYNEQFF. In DNA, the CDR3 is TGTGCCAGCAGTTTATCTGTGGGAAACTACAATGAGCAGTTCTTC.

This rearrangement joins TRBV6-6 to TRBJ2-1; D might be TRBD1 (5 bases). The CDR3 runs 12 residues. Trimming cost V 8 bases and J 4 bases, with 9 bases left between them. Germline V gene sequence: CDR1 MNHNY, CDR2 SVGAGI (reference sequence). This chain's CDR3 is CASGRTYNEQFF. The CDR3 DNA follows: TGTGCCAGCGGTAGGACATACAATGAGCAGTTCTTC.